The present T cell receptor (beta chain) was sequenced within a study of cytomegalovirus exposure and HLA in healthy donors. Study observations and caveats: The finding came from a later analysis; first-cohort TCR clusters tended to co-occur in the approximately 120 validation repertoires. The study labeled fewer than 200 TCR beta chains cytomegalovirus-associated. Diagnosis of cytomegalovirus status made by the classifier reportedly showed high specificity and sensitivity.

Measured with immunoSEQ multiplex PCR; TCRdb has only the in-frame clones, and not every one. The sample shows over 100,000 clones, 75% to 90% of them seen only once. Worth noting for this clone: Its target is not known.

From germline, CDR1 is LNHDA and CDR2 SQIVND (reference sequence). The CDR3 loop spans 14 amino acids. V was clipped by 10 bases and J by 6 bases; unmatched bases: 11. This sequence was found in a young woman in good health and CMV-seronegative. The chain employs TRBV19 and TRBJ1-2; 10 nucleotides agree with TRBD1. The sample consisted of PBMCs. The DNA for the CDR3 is TGTGCCACTCTACCGGGACAGGGGACGAATGGCTACACCTTC. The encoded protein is CATLPGQGTNGYTF. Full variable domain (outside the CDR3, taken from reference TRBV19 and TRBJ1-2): DGGITQSPKYLFRKEGQNVTLSCEQNLNHDAMYWYRQDPGQGLRLIYYSQIVNDFQKGDIAEGYSVSREKKESFPLTVTSAQKNPTAFYLCATLPGQGTNGYTFGSGTRLTVV.